These T cell receptor beta chains were read from a single sample in a study of T cell responses to AZD1222 COVID-19 vaccine. Assay: immunoSEQ multiplex PCR; the TCRdb copy retains only in-frame clones and omits some. In the table there are approximately 94,000 clones, less than 90% of which are singletons. The specimen comprised peripheral blood, sampled on day 0 of AZD1222 vaccination. All receptors come from an adult in good health. The CDR3 runs from the conserved cysteine through the conserved F or W. D genes are given only for firm matches. Not every row has a clone size; where given, it reads once, few, many or a size class.

V gene	J gene	clone size	D gene	CDR3 DNA	CDR3 protein
TRBV7-9	TRBJ1-2	.	.	TGTGCCAGCAGACTCCCCCCTATCAGGGAGGCTAACTATGGCTACACCTTC	CASRLPPIREANYGYTF
TRBV5-4	TRBJ2-3	.	.	TGTGCCAGCAGCTCAGCGGAGCGGAGCACAGATACGCAGTATTTT	CASSSAERSTDTQYF
TRBV7-9	TRBJ2-3	.	.	TGTGCCAGCAGCTTAGGAGGGGCCCGCACAGATACGCAGTATTTT	CASSLGGARTDTQYF
TRBV4-2	TRBJ1-4	.	.	TGTGCCAGCAGCCAAGATTGGGGGGTCGCCCTCGCAACTAATGAAAAACTGTTTTTT	CASSQDWGVALATNEKLFF
TRBV30	TRBJ2-3	.	TRBD2	TGTGCCTGCCTAGCGGGCCAAAGCACAGATACGCAGTATTTT	CACLAGQSTDTQYF
TRBV11-3	TRBJ2-1	.	TRBD1	TGTGCCAGCAGCCTCGGGACAGACCGTGAGCAGTTCTTC	CASSLGTDREQFF
TRBV5-1	TRBJ2-5	.	TRBD2	TGCGCCAGCAGCCAACTTAGCGGGACGGGGGGAGAGACCCAGTACTTC	CASSQLSGTGGETQYF
TRBV7-9	TRBJ2-4	.	.	TGTGCCAGCAGCCCGGGGGCAGGTGGGAACATTCAGTACTTC	CASSPGAGGNIQYF
TRBV28	TRBJ2-1	.	.	TGTGCCAGCACCTCCCTCGGACGGGCCTACAATGAGCAGTTCTTC	CASTSLGRAYNEQFF
TRBV10-3	TRBJ1-6	.	.	TGTGCCATCAGGACCGGGACGAATAATTCACCCCTCCACTTT	CAIRTGTNNSPLHF
TRBV29-1	TRBJ2-3	.	TRBD2	TGCAGCTTCCGGACTAGCGTTGATGCAGATACGCAGTATTTT	CSFRTSVDADTQYF
TRBV10-3	TRBJ2-7	few	TRBD2	TGTGCCATCAGTCAGCGGGAGAGCGACTACGAGCAGTACTTC	CAISQRESDYEQYF
TRBV29-1	TRBJ2-1	.	TRBD2	TGCAGCGTTTACGAGGGGAGGGGCGCTGAGCAGTTCTTC	CSVYEGRGAEQFF
TRBV27	TRBJ1-2	.	.	TGTGCCAGCAGTTCGTTCCAGGGTAGTAAGACCTATGGCTACACCTTC	CASSSFQGSKTYGYTF
TRBV6-4	TRBJ1-5	once	.	TGTGCCAGCAGTTCGCAGGGAGGTCAGCCCCAGCATTTT	CASSSQGGQPQHF
TRBV4-3	TRBJ2-5	.	.	TGCGCCAGCAGCCAAGACGCGGGGGAGACCCAGTACTTC	CASSQDAGETQYF
TRBV2	TRBJ1-1	.	.	TGTGCCAGCAGTCGGACAGTGAACACTGAAGCTTTCTTT	CASSRTVNTEAFF
TRBV11-1	TRBJ1-3	.	.	TGTGCCAGCAGCCCGCAGGGTACTGGAAACACCATATATTTT	CASSPQGTGNTIYF
TRBV30	TRBJ2-5	.	TRBD2	TGTGCCTATAGTGGGGGGGTAGGTGAGACCCAGTACTTC	CAYSGGVGETQYF
TRBV30	TRBJ2-1	.	TRBD2	TGTGCCTGGGAGAACAGCGGGAGGGCTTACAATGAGCAGTTCTTC	CAWENSGRAYNEQFF
TRBV12-3/TRBV12-4	TRBJ2-3	.	.	TGTGCCAGCAGTTTAATGGATACGCAGTATTTT	CASSLMDTQYF
TRBV7-9	TRBJ1-3	.	TRBD1	TGTGCCAGCAGCCCCCCGGACAGGAACTCTGGAAACACCATATATTTT	CASSPPDRNSGNTIYF
TRBV11-2	TRBJ2-7	.	.	TGTGCCAGCAGCTTAGAGGGTTCTTGGCAGGGTAACTCCTACGAGCAGTACTTC	CASSLEGSWQGNSYEQYF
TRBV18	TRBJ1-1	.	.	TGTGCCAGCTCACCCTCTCACACTGAAGCTTTCTTT	CASSPSHTEAFF
TRBV24-1	TRBJ1-5	.	TRBD1	TGTGCCACCAGTGGGAGACAGGGAAATAATCAGCCCCAGCATTTT	CATSGRQGNNQPQHF
TRBV28	TRBJ2-7	.	.	TGTGCCAGCAGGACCCTGGCTCCAAGACGCTACGAGCAGTACTTC	CASRTLAPRRYEQYF
TRBV6-6	TRBJ1-5	.	TRBD1	TGTGCCAGCAAGCAGGGGGGACCCCAGCCCCAGCATTTT	CASKQGGPQPQHF
TRBV15	TRBJ1-4	few	.	TGTGCCACCAGTTCGTCAGGGGACTTTTCGGCTAATGAAAAACTGTTTTTT	CATSSSGDFSANEKLFF
TRBV4-1	TRBJ2-5	.	TRBD1	TGCGCCAGCAGCCAAGGCCAAACGGCAGGGGGAGTCGAGACCCAGTACTTC	CASSQGQTAGGVETQYF
TRBV6-4	TRBJ2-3	.	TRBD2	TGTGCCAGCAGTGACTCCGCTAGCGGAGGGGCAGATACGCAGTATTTT	CASSDSASGGADTQYF
TRBV7-9	TRBJ1-1	.	.	TGTGCCAGCAGCTTAGCCGCGACGAGGAAAGCTTTCTTT	CASSLAATRKAFF
TRBV19	TRBJ1-4	.	.	TGTGCCAGTAGGGTCCCAACTAATGAAAAACTGTTTTTT	CASRVPTNEKLFF
TRBV7-9	TRBJ2-2	.	.	TGTGCCAGCAGCCGGACTGGACCGAACACCGGGGAGCTGTTTTTT	CASSRTGPNTGELFF
TRBV20-1	TRBJ2-5	once	.	TGCAGTGCTAGTGAGGGTACCAAGGAGACCCAGTACTTC	CSASEGTKETQYF
TRBV6-5	TRBJ1-5	.	.	TGTGCCAGCCTGCTCGACTGGGGAAACCAGCCCCAGCATTTT	CASLLDWGNQPQHF
TRBV5-1	TRBJ1-3	.	.	TGCGCCAGCAGCTTGATAGGGGATACAGGAAACACCATATATTTT	CASSLIGDTGNTIYF
TRBV30	TRBJ2-7	once	TRBD1	TGTGCCTGGAGCCTCGGACAGGGATCCTACGAGCAGTACTTC	CAWSLGQGSYEQYF
TRBV9	TRBJ2-1	.	.	TGTGCCAGCAGCGGCGGAAGGGCCAGGGACAAGAAGCGGTTCGGGGTGAATGAGCAGTTCTTC	CASSGGRARDKKRFGVNEQFF
TRBV7-8	TRBJ1-5	.	.	TGTGCCAGCAGCTCACCGGGACTTAGCAATCAGCCCCAGCATTTT	CASSSPGLSNQPQHF
TRBV7-6	TRBJ2-5	.	.	TGTGCCAGCAGCTTAGGAGGGGGCCAAGAGACCCAGTACTTC	CASSLGGGQETQYF